The rows below give T cell receptor beta chains drawn from one sample of a study of blood T cell repertoires in COVID-19. Produced via immunoSEQ multiplex PCR; TCRdb's table is partial and in-frame only. Among about 93,000 clones listed, roughly 90% were seen once. Sequenced input: peripheral blood. The receptors stem from a human donor with active COVID-19. The donor label of this sample is uncertain. Both conserved end residues are part of each CDR3. The order of the fields is D gene, V gene, J gene, clone size, CDR3 protein, CDR3 DNA. The D gene is left open where the match is weak. Some rows have no size entry. The others give once, few or many, or a class for an expanded clone.

>TRBD2|TRBV11-3|TRBJ2-1|.
CASSKAGGRNANEQFF
TGTGCCAGCAGCAAAGCGGGGGGGCGGAATGCCAATGAGCAGTTCTTC
>TRBD1|TRBV10-3|TRBJ2-5|once
CAIKTGGQETQYF
TGTGCCATCAAAACAGGGGGCCAAGAGACCCAGTACTTC
>TRBD1|TRBV6-5|TRBJ1-2|.
CASSYGQGASNYGYTF
TGTGCCAGCAGTTACGGACAGGGGGCTTCGAACTATGGCTACACCTTC
>.|TRBV9|TRBJ1-3|.
CASSVGSARVSGNTIYF
TGTGCCAGCAGCGTAGGGTCTGCCAGGGTCTCTGGAAACACCATATATTTT
>.|TRBV7-8|TRBJ2-1|.
CASSIRWAGSYNEQFF
TGTGCCAGCAGTATACGGTGGGCAGGCAGTTACAATGAGCAGTTCTTC
>TRBD1|TRBV27|TRBJ1-5|.
CASSGTGKNSNQPQHF
TGTGCCAGCAGTGGGACAGGGAAAAATAGCAATCAGCCCCAGCATTTT
>TRBD1|TRBV4-3|TRBJ1-2|once
CASSQDLARGQGYTF
TGCGCCAGCAGCCAAGATCTGGCCAGGGGACAGGGCTACACCTTC
>.|TRBV27|TRBJ2-7|.
CASSLFSGGGTYEQYF
TGTGCCAGCAGTTTATTTAGCGGCGGAGGGACTTACGAGCAGTACTTC
>.|TRBV21-1|TRBJ2-1|.
CASSQIRLAGTYNEQFF
TGTGCCAGCAGCCAAATAAGACTAGCGGGGACATACAATGAGCAGTTCTTC
>.|TRBV12-3/TRBV12-4|TRBJ2-5|.
CASSIKETQYF
TGTGCCAGCAGTATAAAAGAGACCCAGTACTTC
>TRBD1|TRBV7-9|TRBJ1-1|.
CASSIDHPTGDNTEAFF
TGTGCCAGCAGCATCGACCACCCGACAGGGGATAACACTGAAGCTTTCTTT
>.|TRBV4-2|TRBJ1-2|.
CASSQEQDPYGYTF
TGTGCCAGCAGCCAAGAACAGGACCCCTATGGCTACACCTTC
>.|TRBV12-3/TRBV12-4|TRBJ2-2|.
CASCRIEAGELFF
TGTGCCAGCTGTAGGATAGAGGCCGGGGAGCTGTTTTTT
>.|TRBV10-1|TRBJ1-5|.
CASSTGYQPQHF
TGCGCCAGCAGTACAGGCTATCAGCCCCAGCATTTT
>.|TRBV15|TRBJ2-6|.
CATSRAIWGPRFGGSGANVLTF
TGTGCCACCAGCAGAGCGATTTGGGGGCCCCGTTTCGGTGGCTCTGGGGCCAACGTCCTGACTTTC
>.|TRBV13|TRBJ2-2|.
CASRQENTGELFF
TGTGCCAGCAGACAGGAGAACACCGGGGAGCTGTTTTTT
>.|TRBV7-2|TRBJ1-6|.
CASSLAGGVGSPLHF
TGTGCCAGCAGCTTAGCGGGGGGGGTGGGGTCACCCCTCCACTTT
>.|TRBV6-6|TRBJ2-1|.
CASSFLTGYNEQFF
TGTGCCAGCAGTTTCCTGACTGGTTACAATGAGCAGTTCTTC
>TRBD2|TRBV7-2|TRBJ2-5|.
CASSLAPGLAGSQETQYF
TGTGCCAGCAGCTTAGCACCGGGACTAGCGGGGTCCCAAGAGACCCAGTACTTC
>TRBD2|TRBV5-4|TRBJ2-1|.
CASSLLSGLAGVRHEQFF
TGTGCCAGCAGCTTGCTTTCCGGACTAGCGGGGGTCAGGCATGAGCAGTTCTTC
>.|TRBV2|TRBJ2-7|.
CASSEGIGGTYEQYF
TGTGCCAGCAGTGAAGGGATAGGGGGTACCTACGAGCAGTACTTC
>.|TRBV28|TRBJ1-5|.
CASSLRVQPQHF
TGTGCCAGCAGTTTAAGAGTTCAGCCCCAGCATTTT
>TRBD1|TRBV6-4|TRBJ2-1|.
CASSDSPTGAYNEQFF
TGTGCCAGCAGTGATTCACCGACAGGGGCCTACAATGAGCAGTTCTTC
>.|TRBV7-2|TRBJ2-3|.
CASSLRLSTDTQYF
TGTGCCAGCAGCTTACGACTCAGCACAGATACGCAGTATTTT
>TRBD1|TRBV7-9|TRBJ1-1|.
CASSLGDSMNTEAFF
TGTGCCAGCAGCTTAGGGGACAGTATGAACACTGAAGCTTTCTTT
>TRBD1|TRBV6-2/TRBV6-3|TRBJ1-5|few
CASSNQQGMPQHF
TGTGCCAGCAGCAACCAACAGGGGATGCCCCAGCATTTT
>TRBD2|TRBV6-1|TRBJ2-3|.
CASSDHPGGGFTDTQYF
TGTGCCAGCAGTGACCACCCAGGCGGGGGGTTCACAGATACGCAGTATTTT
>TRBD1|TRBV18|TRBJ1-6|.
CASSPPGRNRGNSPLHF
TGTGCCAGCTCACCACCGGGTAGGAACAGGGGGAATTCACCCCTCCACTTT
>.|TRBV29-1|TRBJ1-1|.
CSCAGSEAFF
TGCAGCTGCGCGGGGTCTGAAGCTTTCTTT
>.|TRBV14|TRBJ2-1|.
CASSQDRLGVDEQFF
TGTGCCAGCAGCCAAGATCGGCTAGGGGTGGATGAGCAGTTCTTC
>TRBD1|TRBV6-5|TRBJ2-5|.
CASSYARTGGLETQYF
TGTGCCAGCAGTTACGCTCGGACAGGGGGACTGGAGACCCAGTACTTC
>.|TRBV7-2|TRBJ2-7|.
CASSLERVSSYEQYF
TGTGCCAGCAGCTTAGAACGGGTTAGCTCCTACGAGCAGTACTTC
>TRBD1|TRBV5-1|TRBJ2-3|.
CASSQGADTQYF
TGCGCCAGCAGTCAGGGGGCAGATACGCAGTATTTT
>.|TRBV3-1/TRBV3-2|TRBJ2-6|.
CASSQHTGRASGANVLTF
TGTGCCAGCAGCCAACATACGGGAAGGGCCTCTGGGGCCAACGTCCTGACTTTC
>.|TRBV9|TRBJ2-1|.
CASSADGENPLLGEQFF
TGTGCCAGCAGCGCCGACGGGGAGAATCCCCTCCTGGGAGAGCAGTTCTTC
>.|TRBV4-1|TRBJ1-1|.
CASSDNLGRTEAFF
TGCGCCAGCAGCGACAATTTAGGGAGGACTGAAGCTTTCTTT
>.|TRBV7-9|TRBJ1-3|once
CASSLQVRSGNTIYF
TGTGCCAGCAGCTTACAGGTTCGCTCTGGAAACACCATATATTTT
>.|TRBV27|TRBJ2-7|.
CASREEGYEQYF
TGTGCCAGCAGAGAGGAGGGGTACGAGCAGTACTTC
>TRBD1|TRBV10-3|TRBJ2-7|once
CAIRGTGRSSYEQYF
TGTGCCATCAGAGGGACAGGGCGATCCTCCTACGAGCAGTACTTC
>.|TRBV11-2|TRBJ2-4|.
CASSPTSGVRYF
TGTGCCAGCAGCCCAACCTCGGGGGTTAGGTACTTC
>.|TRBV6-2/TRBV6-3|TRBJ1-1|.
CASSYSMEVNTEAFF
TGTGCCAGCAGTTACTCGATGGAGGTGAACACTGAAGCTTTCTTT
>.|TRBV27|TRBJ2-3|.
CASSFLPVTDTQYF
TGTGCCAGCAGTTTCTTACCGGTCACAGATACGCAGTATTTT
>TRBD1|TRBV27|TRBJ2-1|.
CASSQSGTGLGNEQFF
TGTGCCAGCAGCCAATCCGGGACAGGGTTGGGCAATGAGCAGTTCTTC
>.|TRBV5-5|TRBJ2-6|.
CASSLPAAAGANVLTF
TGTGCCAGCAGCTTGCCGGCCGCGGCTGGGGCCAACGTCCTGACTTTC
>.|TRBV7-2|TRBJ2-7|.
CASSPTSSYEQYF
TGTGCCAGCAGTCCAACGAGCTCCTACGAGCAGTACTTC
>.|TRBV5-4|TRBJ1-2|.
CASSRGGESYGYTF
TGTGCCAGCAGCCGGGGGGGGGAGTCCTATGGCTACACCTTC
>.|TRBV20-1|TRBJ2-3|once
CSASTTAQDTQYF
TGCAGTGCTAGTACTACTGCACAAGATACGCAGTATTTT
>.|TRBV7-2|TRBJ1-6|.
CASSLARRLNSPLHF
TGTGCCAGCAGCTTAGCCCGGAGACTCAATTCACCCCTCCACTTT
>.|TRBV2|TRBJ1-2|.
CASSEMGRNYGYTF
TGTGCCAGCAGTGAAATGGGCAGAAACTATGGCTACACCTTC
>.|TRBV9|TRBJ1-6|.
CASSGGLENSPLHF
TGTGCCAGCAGCGGGGGGCTCGAGAATTCACCCCTCCACTTT
>TRBD2|TRBV5-1|TRBJ2-1|once
CASSLRTSGGNEQFF
TGCGCCAGCAGCTTAAGGACTAGCGGGGGAAATGAGCAGTTCTTC
>TRBD1|TRBV6-5|TRBJ1-6|.
CASSGQGRSPLHF
TGTGCCAGCAGCGGACAGGGACGTTCACCCCTCCACTTT